This TCR beta chain emerged from a study of regulatory T cells in long-lasting Graves disease. Study as a whole: The study enrolled newly diagnosed Graves' patients on antithyroid drugs under 3 months. The study, taken as a whole, reports: Favored usage of TRBV28, TRBJ1-2 and TRBJ2-5 was recorded in persistent disease.

The table lists this clonotype with a few counts. Its antigen is unknown. The junction departs from germline at one end; a sequencing error may be responsible. This CDR3 is built from 14 residues. Per germline, CDR1 MNHGY and CDR2 SVAAGI. Indicated time point: newly diagnosed GD, antithyroid drugs for less than 3 months. Making the TCR library involved RNA that had been extracted from PBMCs. Combining iRepertoire HTBI primers with Arm-PCR of CDR3 regions, the authors built TCR beta libraries. In the authors' methods: Among the samples, 50 to 80 TRBV and 14 to 15 TRBJ segments were identified. Using its own MiXCR run on the multiplex PCR reads, TCRdb lists one record per CDR3 protein. V and J calls and clone size were set by TCRdb, not the authors. The sample includes 530,000 or so distinct CDR3 sequences, roughly 14% seen only once; the top ten take about 10%. These data also featured in a second study, about T cells in Graves' hyperthyroidism and ophthalmopathy. This second study notes: Initially, a first-round RT-PCR of the TCR CDR3 employed the HTBI primer set.

The sequencing used peripheral blood mononuclear cells (PBMCs), collected at new diagnosis, from a patient treated with antithyroid drugs. This clonotype was sampled from a man aged 25-45 years with Graves disease. The V call is TRBV6-9, the J call TRBJ2-2; 10 nucleotides align to TRBD1. This chain's CDR3 is CASGDRGRTGELFF. In DNA, the CDR3 is TGCGCCAGCGGGGACAGGGGAAGGACCGGGGAGCTGTTTTTT.